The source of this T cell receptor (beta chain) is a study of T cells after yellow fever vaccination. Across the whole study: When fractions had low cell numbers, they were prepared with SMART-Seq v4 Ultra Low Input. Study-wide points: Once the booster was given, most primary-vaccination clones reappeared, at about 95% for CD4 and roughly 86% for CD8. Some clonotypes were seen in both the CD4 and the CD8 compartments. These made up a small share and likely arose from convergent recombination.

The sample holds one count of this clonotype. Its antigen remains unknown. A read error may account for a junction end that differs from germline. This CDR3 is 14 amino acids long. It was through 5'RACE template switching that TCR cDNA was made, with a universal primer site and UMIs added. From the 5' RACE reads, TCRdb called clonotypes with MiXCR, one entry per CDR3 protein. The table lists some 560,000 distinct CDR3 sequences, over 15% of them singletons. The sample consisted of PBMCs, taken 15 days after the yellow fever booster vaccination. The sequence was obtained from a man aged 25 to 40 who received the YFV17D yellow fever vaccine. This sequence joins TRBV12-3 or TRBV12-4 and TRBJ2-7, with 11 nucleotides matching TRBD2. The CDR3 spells CASSIAGGPREQYF. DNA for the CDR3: TGTGCCAGCAGTATAGCGGGAGGGCCGAGAGAGCAGTACTTC.